This T cell receptor (beta chain) comes out of a study of technical replicates of blood from a handful of donors. This table comes from immunoSEQ multiplex PCR, and its TCRdb copy is limited to in-frame clones, with some not included. In the table there are 68,000 or so clones, about 91% of which are singletons. This clone occurred once. V was clipped by 1 base and J by 2 bases, with 6 bases between them. This CDR3 is built from 12 residues. Germline CDR1 is GTSNPN and CDR2 is SVGIG (reference sequence). V gene TRBV30 combines with J gene TRBJ2-7; maybe TRBD2 (6 bases). Sequencing was performed on T cells isolated from PBMCs. The sequence derives from a human donor in good health. CDR3 protein: CAWSASAYEQYF. The CDR3 DNA reads TGTGCCTGGAGTGCTAGCGCCTACGAGCAGTACTTC. The full variable domain, with the rest looked up from reference TRBV30 and TRBJ2-7, is SQTIHQWPATLVQPVGSPLSLECTVEGTSNPNLYWYRQAAGRGLQLLFYSVGIGQISSEVPQNLSASRPQDRQFILSSKKLLLSDSGFYLCAWSASAYEQYFGPGTRLTVT.